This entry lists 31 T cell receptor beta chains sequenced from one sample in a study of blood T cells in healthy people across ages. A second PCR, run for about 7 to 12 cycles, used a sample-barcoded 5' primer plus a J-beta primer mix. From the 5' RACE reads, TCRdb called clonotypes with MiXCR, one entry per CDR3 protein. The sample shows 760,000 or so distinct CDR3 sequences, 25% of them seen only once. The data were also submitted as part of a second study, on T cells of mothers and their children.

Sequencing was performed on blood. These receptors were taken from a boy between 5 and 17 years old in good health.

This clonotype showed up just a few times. The CDR3 is CSAGHMDSYEQYF. Here the CDR3 DNA reads TGCAGCGCGGGACACATGGACTCCTACGAGCAGTACTTC. V is TRBV29-1 and J is TRBJ2-7; D might be TRBD1 (6 bases). Trimming pared 7 bases from V and 0 bases from J, leaving 13 bases between. From germline, CDR1 is SQVTM and CDR2 ANQGSEA. The CDR3 is 13 residues long.

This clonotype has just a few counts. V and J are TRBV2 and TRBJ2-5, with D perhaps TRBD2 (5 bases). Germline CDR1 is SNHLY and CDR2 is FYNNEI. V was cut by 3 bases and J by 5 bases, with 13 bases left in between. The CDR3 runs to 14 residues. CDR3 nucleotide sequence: TGTGCCAGCAGTGAGGGCCCTAGCTGGGAGACCCAGTACTTC. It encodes CASSEGPSWETQYF.

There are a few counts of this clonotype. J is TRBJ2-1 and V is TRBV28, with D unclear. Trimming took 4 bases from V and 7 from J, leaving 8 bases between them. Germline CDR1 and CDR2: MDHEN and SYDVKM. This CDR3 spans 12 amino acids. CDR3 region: CASSWAKNEQFF. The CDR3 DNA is TGTGCCAGCAGTTGGGCGAAGAATGAGCAGTTCTTC.

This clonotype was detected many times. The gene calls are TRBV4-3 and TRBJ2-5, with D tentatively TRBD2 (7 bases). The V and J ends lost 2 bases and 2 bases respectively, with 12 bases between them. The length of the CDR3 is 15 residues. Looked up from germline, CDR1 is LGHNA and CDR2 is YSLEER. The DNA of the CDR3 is TGCGCCAGCAGCCAATCGCGGGGGCCGCAAGAGACCCAGTACTTC. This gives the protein CASSQSRGPQETQYF.

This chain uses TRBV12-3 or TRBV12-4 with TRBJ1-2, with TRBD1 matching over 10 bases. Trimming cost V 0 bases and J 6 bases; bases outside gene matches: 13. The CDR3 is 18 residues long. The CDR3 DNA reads TGTGCCAGCAGTTTAGCGTTCGGGACAGGGGATGACAGTCATGGCTACACCTTC. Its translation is CASSLAFGTGDDSHGYTF.

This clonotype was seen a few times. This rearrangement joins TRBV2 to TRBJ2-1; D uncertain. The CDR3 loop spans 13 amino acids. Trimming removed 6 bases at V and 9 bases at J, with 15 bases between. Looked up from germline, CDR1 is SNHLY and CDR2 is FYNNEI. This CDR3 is CASSRRIGAEQFF. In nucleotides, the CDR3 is TGTGCCAGCAGCCGAAGAATAGGTGCTGAGCAGTTCTTC.

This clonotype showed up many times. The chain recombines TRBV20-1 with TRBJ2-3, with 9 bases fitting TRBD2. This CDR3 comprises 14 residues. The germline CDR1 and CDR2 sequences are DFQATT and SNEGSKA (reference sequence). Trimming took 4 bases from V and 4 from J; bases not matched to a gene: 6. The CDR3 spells CSATAGGLADTQYF. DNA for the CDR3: TGCAGTGCTACCGCGGGAGGGCTAGCAGATACGCAGTATTTT.

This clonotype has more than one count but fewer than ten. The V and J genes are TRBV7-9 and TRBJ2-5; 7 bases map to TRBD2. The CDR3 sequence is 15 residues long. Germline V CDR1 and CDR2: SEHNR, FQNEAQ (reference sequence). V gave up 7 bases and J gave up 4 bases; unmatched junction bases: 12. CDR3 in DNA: TGTGCCAGCATTAAGACTAGGGGAGGGCCAGAGACCCAGTACTTC. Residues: CASIKTRGGPETQYF.

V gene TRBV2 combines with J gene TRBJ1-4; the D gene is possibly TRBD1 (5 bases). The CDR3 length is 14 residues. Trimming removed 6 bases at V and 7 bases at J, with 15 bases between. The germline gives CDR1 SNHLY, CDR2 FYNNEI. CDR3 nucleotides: TGTGCCAGCAGCGAGGGGCCAGGGAGTGAAAAACTGTTTTTT. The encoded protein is CASSEGPGSEKLFF.

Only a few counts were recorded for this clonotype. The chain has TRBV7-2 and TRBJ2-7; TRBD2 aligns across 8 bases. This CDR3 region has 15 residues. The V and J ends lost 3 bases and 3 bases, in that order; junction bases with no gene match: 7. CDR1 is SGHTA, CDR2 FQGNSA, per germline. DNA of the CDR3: TGTGCCAGCAGCTTTACTAGCGGAACCTACTACGAGCAGTACTTC. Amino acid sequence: CASSFTSGTYYEQYF.

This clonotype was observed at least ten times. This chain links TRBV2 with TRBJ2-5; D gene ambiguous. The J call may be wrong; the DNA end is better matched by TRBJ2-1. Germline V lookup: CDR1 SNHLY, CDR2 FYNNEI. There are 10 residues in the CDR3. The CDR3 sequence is CASSDVEQFF. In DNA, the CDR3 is TGTGCCAGCAGTGATGTAGAGCAGTTCTTC.

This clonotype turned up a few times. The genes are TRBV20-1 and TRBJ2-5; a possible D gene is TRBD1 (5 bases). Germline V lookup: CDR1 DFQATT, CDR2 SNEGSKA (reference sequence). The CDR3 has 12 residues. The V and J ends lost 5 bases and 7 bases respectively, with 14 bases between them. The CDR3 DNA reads TGCAGTGCTGGGGCCGTATCTGCGACCCAGTACTTC. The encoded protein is CSAGAVSATQYF.

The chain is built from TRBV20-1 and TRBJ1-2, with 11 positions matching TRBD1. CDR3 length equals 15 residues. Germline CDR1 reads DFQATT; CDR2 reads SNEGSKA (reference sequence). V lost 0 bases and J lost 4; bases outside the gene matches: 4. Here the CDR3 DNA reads TGCAGTGCTAGAGACTATGGGACAGGGGGCTATGGCTACACCTTC. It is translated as CSARDYGTGGYGYTF.

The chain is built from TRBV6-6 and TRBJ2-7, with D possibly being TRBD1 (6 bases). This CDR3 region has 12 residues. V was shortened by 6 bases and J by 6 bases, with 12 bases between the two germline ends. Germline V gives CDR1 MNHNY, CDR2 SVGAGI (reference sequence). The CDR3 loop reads CASSRTGFEQYF. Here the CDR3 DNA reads TGTGCCAGCAGCCGCACAGGGTTCGAGCAGTACTTC.

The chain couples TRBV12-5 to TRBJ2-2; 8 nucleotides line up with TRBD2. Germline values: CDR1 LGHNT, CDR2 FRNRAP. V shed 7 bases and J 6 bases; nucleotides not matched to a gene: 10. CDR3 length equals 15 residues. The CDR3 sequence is CASVSEGLVAGELFF. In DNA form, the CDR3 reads TGTGCTAGTGTGTCGGAGGGACTAGTTGCCGGGGAGCTGTTTTTT. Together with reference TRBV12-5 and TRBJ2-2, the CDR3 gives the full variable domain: DARVTQTPRHKVTEMGQEVTMRCQPILGHNTVFWYRQTMMQGLELLAYFRNRAPLDDSGMPKDRFSAEMPDATLATLKIQPSEPRDSAVYFCASVSEGLVAGELFFGEGSRLTVL.

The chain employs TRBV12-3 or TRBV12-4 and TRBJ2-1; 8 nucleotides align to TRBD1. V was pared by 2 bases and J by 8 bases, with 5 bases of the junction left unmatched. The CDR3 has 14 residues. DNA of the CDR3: TGTGCCAGCAGTTTAAACAGGGGGTCGGATGAGCAGTTCTTC. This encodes CASSLNRGSDEQFF.

The CDR3 nucleotides are TGTGCCACCAGTGAAGGGTCCGGGACAATCACTGAAGCTTTCTTT. This sequence encodes CATSEGSGTITEAFF. This chain uses TRBV24-1 with TRBJ1-1; D is perhaps TRBD1 (6 bases). The CDR3 runs 15 residues. The germline V gene encodes CDR1 KGHDR and CDR2 SFDVKD. Trimming left V 4 bases short and J 4 bases short, with 15 bases between.

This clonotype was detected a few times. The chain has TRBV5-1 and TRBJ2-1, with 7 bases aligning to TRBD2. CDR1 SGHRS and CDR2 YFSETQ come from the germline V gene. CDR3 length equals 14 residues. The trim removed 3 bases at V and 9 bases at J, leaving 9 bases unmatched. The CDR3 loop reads CASSSLGLDLEQFF. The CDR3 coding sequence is TGCGCCAGCAGCTCCCTAGGACTAGATCTTGAGCAGTTCTTC.

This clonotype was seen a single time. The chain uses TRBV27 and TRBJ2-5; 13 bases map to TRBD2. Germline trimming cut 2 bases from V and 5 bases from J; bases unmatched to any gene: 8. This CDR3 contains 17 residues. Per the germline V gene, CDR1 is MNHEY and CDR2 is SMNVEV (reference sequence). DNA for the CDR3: TGTGCCAGCAGTTTACTACTAGCGGGGGGGCAGTTCGAGACCCAGTACTTC. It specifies CASSLLLAGGQFETQYF.

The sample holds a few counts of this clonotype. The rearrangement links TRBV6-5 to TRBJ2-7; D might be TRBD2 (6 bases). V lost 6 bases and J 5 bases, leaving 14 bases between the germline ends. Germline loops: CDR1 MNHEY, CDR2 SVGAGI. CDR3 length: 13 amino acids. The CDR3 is CASRRSGTHEQYF. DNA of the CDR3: TGTGCCAGCAGACGTTCGGGGACTCACGAGCAGTACTTC.

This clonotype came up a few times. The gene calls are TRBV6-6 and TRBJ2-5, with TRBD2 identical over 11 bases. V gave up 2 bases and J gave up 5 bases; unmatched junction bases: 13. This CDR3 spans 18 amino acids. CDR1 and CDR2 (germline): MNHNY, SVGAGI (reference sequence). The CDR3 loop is CASSYVVLAGDRWETQYF. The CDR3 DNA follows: TGTGCCAGCAGTTACGTAGTACTAGCGGGAGATCGTTGGGAGACCCAGTACTTC.

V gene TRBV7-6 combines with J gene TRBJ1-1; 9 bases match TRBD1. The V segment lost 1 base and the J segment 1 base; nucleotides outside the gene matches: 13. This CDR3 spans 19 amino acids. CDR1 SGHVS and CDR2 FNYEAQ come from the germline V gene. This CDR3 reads CASSLEWTGERVGNTEAFF. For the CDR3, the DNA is TGTGCCAGCAGCTTAGAATGGACAGGGGAGAGGGTCGGGAACACTGAAGCTTTCTTT.

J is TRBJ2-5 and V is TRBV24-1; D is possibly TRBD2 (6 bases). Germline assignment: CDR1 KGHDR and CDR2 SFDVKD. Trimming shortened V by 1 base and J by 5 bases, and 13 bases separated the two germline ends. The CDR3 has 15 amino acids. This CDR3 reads CATSDLAAGLETQYF. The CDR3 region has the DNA TGTGCCACCAGTGATTTAGCGGCGGGATTGGAGACCCAGTACTTC.

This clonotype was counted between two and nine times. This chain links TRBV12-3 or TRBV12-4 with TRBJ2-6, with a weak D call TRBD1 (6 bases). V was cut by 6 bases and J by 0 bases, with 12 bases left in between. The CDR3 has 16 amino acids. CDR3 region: CASSLQQGSGANVLTF. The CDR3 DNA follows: TGTGCCAGCAGCCTTCAACAGGGCTCTGGGGCCAACGTCCTGACTTTC.

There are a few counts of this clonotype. The CDR3 DNA reads as TGTGCCAGCAGCTTAGTTCCATATGATGAGCAGTTCTTC. Protein product: CASSLVPYDEQFF. The chain employs TRBV7-9 and TRBJ2-1; D unclear. The CDR3 is 13 amino acids. From germline, CDR1 is SEHNR and CDR2 FQNEAQ (reference sequence). The ends were cut back, 1 base at V and 8 bases at J, with 9 bases in the middle.

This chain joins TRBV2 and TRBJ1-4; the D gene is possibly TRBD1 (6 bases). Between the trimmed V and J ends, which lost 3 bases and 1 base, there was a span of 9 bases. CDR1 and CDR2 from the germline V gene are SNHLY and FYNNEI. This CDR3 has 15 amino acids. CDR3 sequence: CASSEDSRTNEKLFF. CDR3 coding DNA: TGTGCCAGCAGTGAGGACAGCAGAACTAATGAAAAACTGTTTTTT.

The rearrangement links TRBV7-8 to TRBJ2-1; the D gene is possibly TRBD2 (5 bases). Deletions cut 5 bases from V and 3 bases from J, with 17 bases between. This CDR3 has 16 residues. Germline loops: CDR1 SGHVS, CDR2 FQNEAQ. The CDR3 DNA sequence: TGTGCCAGCAGCCCCGCCGGGGTAGCTTACTACAATGAGCAGTTCTTC. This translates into CASSPAGVAYYNEQFF.

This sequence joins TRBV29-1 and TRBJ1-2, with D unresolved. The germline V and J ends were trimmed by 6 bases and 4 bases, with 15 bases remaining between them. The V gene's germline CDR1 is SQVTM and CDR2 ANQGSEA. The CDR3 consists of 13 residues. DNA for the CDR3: TGCAGCGTAGGGTCAGAATGGAGCTATGGCTACACCTTC. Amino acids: CSVGSEWSYGYTF.

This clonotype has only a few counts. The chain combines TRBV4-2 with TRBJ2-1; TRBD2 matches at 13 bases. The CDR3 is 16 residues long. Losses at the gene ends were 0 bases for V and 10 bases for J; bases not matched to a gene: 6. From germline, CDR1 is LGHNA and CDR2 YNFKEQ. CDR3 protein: CASSQDGTSGNHEQFF. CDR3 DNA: TGTGCCAGCAGCCAAGATGGGACTAGCGGGAACCACGAGCAGTTCTTC.

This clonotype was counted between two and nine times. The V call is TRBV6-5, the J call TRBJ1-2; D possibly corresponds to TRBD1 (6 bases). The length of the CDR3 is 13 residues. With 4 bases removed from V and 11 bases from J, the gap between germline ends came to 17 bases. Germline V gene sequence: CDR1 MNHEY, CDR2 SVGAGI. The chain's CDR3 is CASSSLPTGSYTF. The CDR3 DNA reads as TGTGCCAGCAGTTCGCTCCCGACAGGCTCTTACACCTTC.

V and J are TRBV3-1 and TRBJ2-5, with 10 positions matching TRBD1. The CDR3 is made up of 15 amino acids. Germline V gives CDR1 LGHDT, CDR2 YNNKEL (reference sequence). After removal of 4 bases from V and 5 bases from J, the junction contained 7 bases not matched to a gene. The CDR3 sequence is CASSPRDRGWETQYF. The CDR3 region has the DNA TGTGCCAGCAGCCCACGGGACAGGGGATGGGAGACCCAGTACTTC.